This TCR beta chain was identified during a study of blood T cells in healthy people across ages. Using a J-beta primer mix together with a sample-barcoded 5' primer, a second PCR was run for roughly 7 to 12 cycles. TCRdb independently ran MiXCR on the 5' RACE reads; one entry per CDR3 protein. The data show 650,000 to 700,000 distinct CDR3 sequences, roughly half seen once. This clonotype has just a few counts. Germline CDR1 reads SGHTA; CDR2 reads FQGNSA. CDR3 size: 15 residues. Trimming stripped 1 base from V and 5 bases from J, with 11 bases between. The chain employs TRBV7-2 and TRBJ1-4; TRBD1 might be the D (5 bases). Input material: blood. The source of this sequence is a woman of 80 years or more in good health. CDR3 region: CASSLGGASNEKLFF. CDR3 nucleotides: TGTGCCAGCAGCTTAGGAGGGGCATCAAATGAAAAACTGTTTTTT.